The TCR beta chain under discussion was sequenced for a study of cytomegalovirus exposure and HLA in healthy donors (dated 2017 in TCRdb). Broadly, across the study: In an earlier analysis of approximately 640 of the donors, 276 Gb of sequence data and 100 million or so unique TCR beta sequences from approximately 180 million T cells were reported. Among the approximately 400 genotyped donors, approximately 81% belonged to the genetic ancestry cluster associated with self-reported Caucasian donors. An early release that covered about 600 HLA-typed donors contained approximately 300 gigabases of sequencing data and around 85 million unique TCR sequences. To predict cytomegalovirus infection status, the study combined high-throughput TCR immunosequencing, statistical association of individual TCRs with disease status, and machine learning. The study profiled the T cell repertoires of hundreds of subjects by immunosequencing and related them to cytomegalovirus serostatus. Among several hundred genotyped donors of the cohort, an average of around 250,000 unique TCR beta nucleotide sequences was sequenced per donor, of which 15% to 20% were non-productive. A separate validation cohort of roughly 130 different subjects was used in addition to the roughly 700-subject first cohort. Several DR-DQ haplotypes were treated as single units for association and clustering because of strong linkage in the cohort. Donor age, sex, ethnicity and CMV serostatus were compiled alongside the repertoire data. A later genetic analysis took genome-wide SNP genotypes for about 65% of the 666 donors and used that subset as a discovery cohort. A later analysis re-analyzed previously published TCR beta repertoires from 666 donors and added high-resolution HLA genotyping to study TCR occurrence patterns. All discovery cohort repertoires had been generated on a single sequencing platform. Class I and class II HLA loci were covered by the typing at four-digit resolution. The aim of the study was to test whether cataloging public T cell receptors could identify signatures of past pathogen exposure. The later analysis used no new phenotypic data to find candidate immune exposures, relying instead on TCR beta sequences and their occurrence across donors. Typing coverage varied by locus: roughly 620-640 donors for A, B, C, DRB1 and DQB1; under 550 for DQA1; approximately 570 for DPA1; more than 450 for DPB1. In an earlier analysis of roughly 540 of the donors, high-throughput TCR beta sequencing was used to judge whether each TCR beta V gene segment behaved as functional or pseudogenic.

The cohort consisted of more than 650 healthy bone marrow donors. At the time of sampling, all cohort members were nominally healthy, though unrecorded immune exposures were likely present. The donor tested CMV seronegative, placing the donor among the roughly 350 seronegative members of the cohort. Every donor gave a peripheral blood sample, and the peripheral blood mononuclear cells from that sample were used for TCR beta sequencing. The Qiagen DNeasy Blood Extraction Kit was used to extract genomic DNA from the blood cell samples. As for this clone: Its cognate antigen has yet to be identified. Per-base qualities were not stored, and no clone one base away is much larger.

The research as a whole found: A cluster of highly shared sequence variants was judged likely to represent a technical artifact of the sequencing pipeline. Linkage disequilibrium might explain the correlated functional status among segregating V segments, but an unknown experimental factor could not be excluded. Broadly in line with IMGT annotations, most TCR beta V segments showed up in productive rearrangements about 90% or about 30% of the time in an earlier analysis of several hundred of the donors. When HLA alleles, especially DR and DQ, strongly co-occurred, attributing TCR associations to individual alleles was difficult. Specific HLA alleles were associated with roughly 17,000 TCR beta sequences at a false discovery rate of 0.05 in a later analysis. CMV serostatus was the only immune exposure information available for the cohort. Most CMV-associated TCR beta chains appeared to be HLA-restricted in a later analysis, and the HLA associations seemed to be driven largely by CMV exposure. The 87-base-pair reads could not distinguish some IMGT-functional V segments, including TRBV6-2 and TRBV6-3, so those segments were excluded. In vitro tests confirmed that a few of the cytomegalovirus-associated TCR beta chains recognize cytomegalovirus antigens. Compared with equally common non-associated chains, HLA-associated TCR beta chains in a later analysis were more clonally expanded and had lower generation probabilities. Because some donors lacked HLA typing at each locus, the association tests relied only on the typed subset. A further reported finding was that TCR beta sequences accurately predicted the HLA-A and HLA-B alleles for most subjects in the first cohort. A later analysis found that TCR association rates varied across HLA loci, with DRB1 alleles showing the most associated TCRs and HLA-C alleles the fewest. Most TCR sequences were seen in very few donors, while some public TCRs were found in many individuals. In a later genetic analysis, fewer N-insertions in productive TCRs were reported among donors in an Asian-associated ancestry cluster than the roughly 700-donor mean. Presence/absence analyses assumed roughly uniform sequencing depth across donors, an assumption that may not hold. The earlier analysis of approximately 590 of the donors excluded some 15 rarely observed V segments, including chromosome 9 orphons, because counts were too low. V-gene and J-gene trimming of TCR beta chains was associated with a missense DCLRE1C variant in a later genetic analysis, and the association was replicated in an independent cohort. Cytomegalovirus status was reported to be diagnosed by the classifier with high specificity and sensitivity in both the original and validation cohorts. In a later analysis, several top co-occurrence clusters were reported to appear linked to parvovirus B19, influenza, CMV and Epstein-Barr virus. This cohort had only TCR beta chains sequenced, and the lack of alpha or paired-chain data limited which features could be detected. The study gave a list of under 200 TCR beta chains associated with cytomegalovirus. According to the authors, the approach could potentially be generalized to other disease states and immunological phenotypes.

The receptor library was made with the immunoSEQ multiplex PCR assay. The multiplex PCR relied on a mix of 60 forward primers for TCR Vbeta segments and 13 reverse primers for TCR Jbeta segments. The CDR3 region of rearranged TCR beta genes was amplified from genomic DNA by a multiplex PCR assay. On the Illumina HiSeq System, the amplified TCR beta libraries were sequenced as 87-base-pair reads. Turning to the authors' computational methods: A later analysis tallied around 82 million unique TCR beta chains across the 666 repertoires, and approximately 12 million of those chains were shared by two or more donors. To remove PCR and sequencing errors, raw reads were error-corrected and collapsed into unique sequences using a nearest-neighbor algorithm that merged closely related sequences. Alignment of CDR3 sequences to IMGT reference sequences was used to assign V, D and J gene segments. For a sequence to be retained, a match of at least six nucleotides to both a V gene segment and a J gene segment was required. Rearrangements were called productive when the CDR3 lacked stop codons and stayed in frame with V and J; all others were non-productive. Following IMGT convention, CDR3 was defined as the stretch from the second conserved V-encoded cysteine up to the conserved J-encoded phenylalanine. The earlier analysis of about 590 of the donors excluded sequences that lacked an unambiguous match to a single V gene segment. An earlier analysis of fewer than 750 of the donors called V segments functional above 56.7% productive rearrangements and segregating when the between-donor standard deviation exceeded 5%. A statistical classification framework was built for diagnosing cytomegalovirus status from the catalog of TCR beta chain sequences. A later analysis assigned V and J genes by comparing TCR nucleotide sequences with IMGT/GENE-DB human TR gene sequences. A later analysis assigned CDR3 sequences and most-parsimonious VDJ recombination scenarios with the TCRdist pipeline. In a later analysis, every TCR beta chain was defined by the combination of its CDR3 amino acid sequence and its V-gene family, and reads without a unique V-gene family were dropped. In a later analysis, approximately 640 highly shared, low-generation-probability nucleotide sequences were removed to address suspected cross-contamination and a sequencing artifact. In a later analysis, a clonal expansion index for each public chain was calculated from normalized within-repertoire ranks of inferred template counts. Generation probabilities in a later analysis came from a VDJ recombination model fitted to out-of-frame rearrangements, and those results were checked against IGoR. Hypergeometric tests were used in a later analysis to score TCR-TCR, TCR-HLA and TCR-CMV co-occurrence, with a repertoire-size bias correction applied to the TCR pairs. A later analysis estimated false discovery rates by permuting HLA or CMV assignments 20 times. A later analysis grouped co-occurring TCRs with DBSCAN, adding TCRdist sequence similarity when clustering within HLA-allele-positive subsets. For co-occurrence clustering, repertoires with fewer than 30,000 or more than 120,000 public chains were excluded, along with several repertoires with anomalous nucleotide sharing. Entries here come from immuneACCESS through TCRdb and include only in-frame sequences with V and J called. Some clones fail to appear in such tables; in the studies checked, an unresolved V gene covers under half of the shortfall, and the cause of the remainder is unknown. V and J calls and clone size follow that table, whereas D and trimming were derived from the DNA. The sample table lists 210,000 or so clones, approximately 80% of them with a count of one. About 16% of the sample is taken by the ten largest.

The germline V gene gives CDR1 as LGHNA and CDR2 as YSLEER. From the cysteine up to the phenylalanine, the CDR3 has a length of 18 residues. Of the read, only the CDR3 DNA is kept; its 54 bases are in frame from base 1. Trimming leaves V shorter by 1 base and J shorter by 5 bases, with the junction holding 12 bases beyond the gene matches. Sequencing was performed on PBMCs. The TCR was taken from a man in his forties or fifties in good health and CMV-seronegative. The rearranged segments are TRBV4-3 and TRBJ1-5; 9 bases in between match TRBD1. The CDR3 here reads CASSQGEPDRGKDQPQHF. The nucleotide sequence reads as follows: TGCGCCAGCAGCCAAGGGGAACCGGACAGGGGTAAGGATCAGCCCCAGCATTTT.